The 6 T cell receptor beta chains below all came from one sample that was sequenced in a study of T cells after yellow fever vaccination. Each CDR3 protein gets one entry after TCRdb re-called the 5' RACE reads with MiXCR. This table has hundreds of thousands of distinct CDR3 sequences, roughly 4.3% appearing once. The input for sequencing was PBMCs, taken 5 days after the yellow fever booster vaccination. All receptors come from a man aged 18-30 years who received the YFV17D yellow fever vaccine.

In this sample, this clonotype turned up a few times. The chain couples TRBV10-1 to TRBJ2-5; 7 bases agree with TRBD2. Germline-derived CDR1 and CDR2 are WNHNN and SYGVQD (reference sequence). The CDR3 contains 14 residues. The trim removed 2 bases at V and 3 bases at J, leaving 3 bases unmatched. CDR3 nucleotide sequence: TGCGCCAGCAGTGAGAGTCTAGCGGAAGAGACCCAGTACTTC. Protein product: CASSESLAEETQYF.

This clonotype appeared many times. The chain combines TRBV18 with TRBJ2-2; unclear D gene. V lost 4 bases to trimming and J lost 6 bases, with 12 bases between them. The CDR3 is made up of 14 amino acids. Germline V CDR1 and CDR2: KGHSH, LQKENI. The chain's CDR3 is CASSLQAAPGELFF. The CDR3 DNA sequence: TGTGCCAGCTCACTGCAGGCAGCCCCCGGGGAGCTGTTTTTT.

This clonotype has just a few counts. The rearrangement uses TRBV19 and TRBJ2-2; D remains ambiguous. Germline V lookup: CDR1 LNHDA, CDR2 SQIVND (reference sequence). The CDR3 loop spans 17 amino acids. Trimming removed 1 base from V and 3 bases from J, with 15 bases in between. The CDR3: CASSIAGSDPYTGELFF. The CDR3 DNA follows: TGTGCCAGTAGTATAGCAGGAAGCGATCCCTACACCGGGGAGCTGTTTTTT.

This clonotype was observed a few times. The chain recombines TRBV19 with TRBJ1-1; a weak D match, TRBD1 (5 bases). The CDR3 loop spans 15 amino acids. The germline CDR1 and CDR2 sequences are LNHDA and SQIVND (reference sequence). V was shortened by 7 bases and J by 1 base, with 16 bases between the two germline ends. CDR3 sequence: CASTWQGGGNTEAFF. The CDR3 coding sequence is TGTGCCAGTACATGGCAGGGCGGCGGGAACACTGAAGCTTTCTTT.

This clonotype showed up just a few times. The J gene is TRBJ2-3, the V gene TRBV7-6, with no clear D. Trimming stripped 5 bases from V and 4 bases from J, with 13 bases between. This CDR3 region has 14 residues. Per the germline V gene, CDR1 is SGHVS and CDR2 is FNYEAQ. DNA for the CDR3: TGTGCCAGCAGCCTCGAGGCCCTAGCAGATACGCAGTATTTT. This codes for CASSLEALADTQYF.

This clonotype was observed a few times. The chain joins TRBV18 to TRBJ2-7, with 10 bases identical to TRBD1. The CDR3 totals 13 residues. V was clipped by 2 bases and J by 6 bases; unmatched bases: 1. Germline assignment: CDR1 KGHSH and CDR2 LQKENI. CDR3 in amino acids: CASSPWTGGEQYF. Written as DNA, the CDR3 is TGTGCCAGCTCACCATGGACAGGGGGCGAGCAGTACTTC.